This T cell receptor (beta chain) was sequenced in a study of human T cells and chemical hapten exposure (dated by TCRdb to 2020 to 2023). Regarding the research as a whole: For sensitization, 2% DPC in acetone was applied to a roughly 2 cm by roughly 2 cm area of upper inner arm skin. Patients additionally received weekly therapeutic DPC doses to the scalp throughout the roughly 23-week study period. Blood samples were taken from patients before sensitization (week 0) and at 2, 6 and about 24 weeks after DPC sensitization. Libraries were pooled for sequencing, and per-sample TCR yields varied mainly because of small differences in library volumes within the pool. Patch testing on the upper back used Finn chambers containing 0.01% DPC, with scoring done after 6 days according to International Contact Dermatitis Research Group standards. Alopecia areata with under or over 50% scalp involvement, alopecia totalis and alopecia universalis were represented in the patient cohort, which was mostly female. In alopecia patients, the study followed how the peripheral blood TCR repertoire changed in vivo over primary and secondary sensitization to diphenylcyclopropenone (DPC), a hapten. For TCR sequencing, blood came from 25 to 35 alopecia patients at anywhere from one to four time points (pre-sensitization, 2, 6 and 24 weeks).

This clonotype was observed many times. Its binding antigen is unknown. Base-call qualities are not available, and no considerably larger clone is one nucleotide away. The time point tag for this specimen amounts to: patch test 3, about 24 weeks after DPC sensitization. The treatment or condition label for this specimen denotes: therapeutic diphenylcyclopropenone sensitization with weekly scalp DPC. At each patch-test visit, blood was drawn before the patch test was applied. Patients were considered eligible if aged 18 to 70, diagnosed with alopecia and deemed suitable for DPC therapy, and patients were excluded if pregnant. Total RNA was isolated from unfractionated whole blood collected in Tempus Blood RNA tubes. V loses 0 bases at its end and J loses 8 bases; junction bases beyond the gene matches: 8. Taken from the germline V gene (reference sequence), the CDR1 and CDR2 loops are MNHNY and SVGAGI. The CDR3 runs 16 amino acids, cysteine and phenylalanine included. CDR3 DNA only is kept here, 48 bases in frame from base 1.

Library preparation was by RACE. The sequencer was a NextSeq 500. Library preparation attached unique molecular identifiers to individual cDNA molecules for quantitative, reproducible TCR counting. Each blood RNA sample was used to sequence both TCR alpha and TCR beta chains. In the original analysis: A median of about 100,000 TCRs per sample was observed, with a range of about 23,224 to 690,600. V, J and CDR3 annotation of the TCR reads was carried out using the Decombinator software suite. To make PS versus PT1 abundance plots, every sample was subsampled to the same number of TCRs (28,000). Expanded TCRs were defined as absent before sensitization and observed at least eight times at the 2-week time point. The public reads were reanalyzed by TCRdb: fastp trimming at Q25, MiXCR alignment, in-frame beta chains only. Entries that share a CDR3 protein sequence are merged under the most common genes and DNA. Here the V and J calls rest on TCRdb's processing, not on the authors' analysis. Present in this sample are 82,000 or so distinct CDR3 sequences, 10% to 15% of which were seen just once. Together, the top ten hold 5.7% of the sample.

On the study overall, not on this receptor specifically: Patch test score was positively correlated with the number of PT1 expanded TCRs, with significance at thresholds 8, 16 and 32 but not at 4. Because every patient had alopecia, a presumed autoimmune disease, the patients' immune response might differ from that of healthy individuals. After repeated subsampling, changes were observed in the strength of the expansion versus patch-test correlation and in the threshold at which the correlation became significant. DPC sensitization did not change the number of TCRs with a frequency above 1 in 1000, and there was no evidence of changes in global repertoire structure. Compared with pre-sensitization or healthy control sets, expanded TCRs formed significantly more large CDR3 similarity clusters, which is consistent with antigen-driven responses.

The source of this sequence is a woman in her forties or fifties with alopecia areata. Some clones in this sample may be carry-over from other donors' samples. The sample consisted of whole blood, taken in connection with sensitization to the hapten diphenylcyclopropenone (DPC). In this chain, TRBV6-6 is recombined with TRBJ2-1; 9 central bases correspond to TRBD2. This receptor carries the CDR3 CASSYSFSGRFYEQFF. The DNA reads as follows: TGTGCCAGCAGTTACTCGTTCAGCGGGAGGTTCTATGAGCAGTTCTTC.